Following are 16 T cell receptor beta chains from one sample sequenced in a study of cytomegalovirus exposure and HLA in healthy donors. The PCR ran on 60 Vbeta and 13 Jbeta primers. The protocol was immunoSEQ multiplex PCR, while the TCRdb copy is restricted to in-frame clones and leaves out a portion. The table includes some 94,000 clones, approximately 80% detected once. Material for sequencing was PBMCs. These receptors came from a man in his forties in good health and CMV-seronegative.

The chain couples TRBV5-1 to TRBJ2-5, with 9 bases lining up with TRBD2. CDR1 is SGHRS, CDR2 YFSETQ, per germline. V lost 2 bases and J lost 1; bases outside the gene matches: 6. CDR3 length: 16 amino acids. The CDR3 DNA is TGCGCCAGCAGCTTTTCCCCTAGCGGGGCCCAAGAGACCCAGTACTTC. Its translation: CASSFSPSGAQETQYF.

V gene TRBV6-1 combines with J gene TRBJ1-4, with 11 bases matching TRBD1. The germline V gene has CDR1 MNHNS and CDR2 SASEGT. V was pared by 6 bases and J by 5 bases, with 5 bases of the junction left unmatched. CDR3 length: 15 amino acids. CDR3 sequence (DNA): TGTGCCAGCAGCGTCCGGACAGGGGGCAATGAAAAACTGTTTTTT. Its protein product is CASSVRTGGNEKLFF.

The V and J genes are TRBV2 and TRBJ1-1; TRBD1 might be the D (6 bases). This CDR3 contains 15 residues. CDR1 and CDR2 (germline): SNHLY, FYNNEI. V was clipped by 2 bases and J by 2 bases, with 12 bases between them. CDR3 in amino acids: CASSEQAGANTEAFF. CDR3 bases: TGTGCCAGCAGTGAACAGGCAGGGGCAAACACTGAAGCTTTCTTT.

This clone has only a few counts. The V gene is TRBV5-1, the J gene TRBJ2-3, with 9 bases aligning to TRBD2. Trimming cost V 3 bases and J 0 bases; bases outside gene matches: 5. CDR1 and CDR2 (germline): SGHRS, YFSETQ. This CDR3 comprises 16 residues. CDR3 sequence (DNA): TGCGCCAGCAGCTGGGGAGCGGGGGGAAGCACAGATACGCAGTATTTT. Translating gives CASSWGAGGSTDTQYF.

V is TRBV28 and J is TRBJ1-2; tentative D call: TRBD1 (5 bases). The CDR3 covers 15 residues. Germline CDR1 MDHEN, CDR2 SYDVKM. V gave up 5 bases and J gave up 3 bases, with 16 bases separating them. CDR3 loop: CASSPGLRVDYGYTF. CDR3 DNA: TGTGCCAGCAGTCCGGGACTCAGGGTTGACTATGGCTACACCTTC.

The chain links TRBV18 to TRBJ1-2; TRBD1 might be the D (5 bases). The CDR3 covers 14 residues. V was clipped by 4 bases and J by 3 bases, with 12 bases between them. Germline V gives CDR1 KGHSH, CDR2 LQKENI. Written as DNA, the CDR3 is TGTGCCAGCTCACTTCTCTCGGGGGACTATGGCTACACCTTC. It yields the protein CASSLLSGDYGYTF.

J is TRBJ2-3 and V is TRBV6-1; TRBD1 is a possible D gene (6 bases). Germline values: CDR1 MNHNS, CDR2 SASEGT. Trimming stripped 8 bases from V and 2 bases from J, with 14 bases between. This CDR3 has 14 residues. In DNA form, the CDR3 reads TGTGCCAGCGTCCTACAGGGCCCCACAGATACGCAGTATTTT. The encoded protein is CASVLQGPTDTQYF.

This sequence joins TRBV5-1 and TRBJ1-2; the D gene is possibly TRBD1 (5 bases). The germline V gene encodes CDR1 SGHRS and CDR2 YFSETQ. V lost 4 bases and J 6 bases, leaving 19 bases between the germline ends. CDR3 size: 15 residues. The CDR3 sequence is CASSTQTGGSDGYTF. In DNA, the CDR3 is TGCGCCAGCAGCACCCAAACTGGGGGGAGCGATGGCTACACCTTC.

The J gene is TRBJ1-1, the V gene TRBV11-2; D gene unclear. This CDR3 has 14 residues. V was pared by 5 bases and J by 2 bases, with 12 bases between. Germline lookup yields CDR1 SGHAT and CDR2 FQNNGV. The CDR3 loop reads CASSPGSANTEAFF. The CDR3 DNA follows: TGTGCCAGCAGCCCAGGCTCAGCAAACACTGAAGCTTTCTTT.

This clone was seen only a few times. The chain combines TRBV6-5 with TRBJ1-5; D is perhaps TRBD1 (6 bases). This CDR3 is built from 13 residues. The germline CDR1 and CDR2 sequences are MNHEY and SVGAGI. V was shortened by 6 bases and J by 4 bases, with 10 bases between the two germline ends. CDR3 in amino acids: CASRTGINQPQHF. In DNA, the CDR3 is TGTGCCAGCAGAACAGGGATAAATCAGCCCCAGCATTTT.

V and J are TRBV28 and TRBJ2-7; D is perhaps TRBD1 (6 bases). Germline V CDR1 and CDR2: MDHEN, SYDVKM. This CDR3 comprises 12 residues. The V and J ends lost 3 bases and 7 bases respectively, with 10 bases between them. CDR3 coding DNA: TGTGCCAGCAGTTTGCGCAGGGGAGAGCAGTACTTC. Amino acid sequence: CASSLRRGEQYF.

The rearrangement links TRBV5-6 to TRBJ2-7, with D maybe TRBD2 (5 bases). CDR1 SGHDT and CDR2 YYEEEE come from the germline V gene. V lost 4 bases, J lost 3 bases, and 14 bases lay in between. The CDR3 totals 14 residues. This CDR3 is CASSARPGLYEQYF. The CDR3, as DNA: TGTGCCAGCAGCGCCCGACCCGGACTCTACGAGCAGTACTTC.

This clone has only a few counts. This chain links TRBV30 with TRBJ1-5; TRBD1 matches 10 bases. This CDR3 is built from 15 residues. The junction had 7 bases not matched to a gene; V was cut back by 3 bases and J by 5 bases. Germline V CDR1 and CDR2: GTSNPN, SVGIG (reference sequence). The CDR3, as DNA: TGTGCCTGGAGCCCGACAGGGGGCTGGGATCAGCCCCAGCATTTT. As protein: CAWSPTGGWDQPQHF.

Written as DNA, the CDR3 is TGTGCCAGCAGCTCTTCTAGCGGGAGGGCCAATGAGCAGTTCTTC. Encoded protein: CASSSSSGRANEQFF. The V call is TRBV7-9, the J call TRBJ2-1, with TRBD2 matching over 12 bases. This CDR3 has 15 amino acids. CDR1 and CDR2 (germline): SEHNR, FQNEAQ (reference sequence). The V and J ends lost 4 bases and 6 bases, in that order; junction bases with no gene match: 4.

CDR3 amino acids: CASRGLGQGGAGANVLTF. In DNA form, the CDR3 reads TGTGCCAGCAGAGGGCTCGGACAGGGGGGCGCTGGGGCCAACGTCCTGACTTTC. V usage is TRBV9 and J usage is TRBJ2-6; 10 bases fit TRBD1. The CDR3 runs to 18 residues. Germline trimming cut 5 bases from V and 2 bases from J; bases unmatched to any gene: 10. In germline, CDR1 is SGDLS, CDR2 YYNGEE.

V usage is TRBV6-5 and J usage is TRBJ2-7; maybe TRBD2 (6 bases). The V gene's germline CDR1 is MNHEY and CDR2 SVGAGI. This CDR3 comprises 15 residues. V lost 0 bases, J lost 2 bases, and 11 bases lay in between. CDR3 coding DNA: TGTGCCAGCAGTTACTCGGGGGGTTCTCCCTACGAGCAGTACTTC. It translates to CASSYSGGSPYEQYF.